The clone carrying this TCR beta chain occurred a few times. The J segment lost 3 bases and the V segment lost 6 bases, leaving 7 bases of the junction unmatched. The CDR3 totals 14 residues. Per germline, CDR1 MNHEY and CDR2 SVGEGT. Definite or probable Susac syndrome was diagnosed using recently defined diagnostic criteria. These data originate in a study of CD8 T cells in Susac syndrome. With random hexamers, reverse transcription was performed on about 0.5 to 1 ug of RNA. MiXCR, applied by TCRdb to the immunoSEQ multiplex PCR reads, yields one record per CDR3 protein. The table lists about 76,000 distinct CDR3 sequences, approximately 95% of them singletons.

This receptor was identified in a human donor with Susac syndrome. The sequencing sample was made of CD8+ T cells from PBMCs. The chain joins TRBV6-2 or TRBV6-3 to TRBJ2-7; 8 bases agree with TRBD1. Here the CDR3 reads CASSRTGNGYEQYF. The CDR3 DNA is TGTGCCAGCAGCCGGACAGGGAATGGCTACGAGCAGTACTTC.